This TCR beta chain was profiled in a study of Graves' ophthalmopathy and Graves' hyperthyroidism. At the level of the study: Before any treatment, peripheral blood was taken at the initial diagnosis.

This clonotype was seen many times. Moderately to severely active ophthalmopathy under 3 months, CAS at least 3, NOSPECS at least 4. Excluded: other autoimmune disease, uncontrolled infection, pregnancy or lactation. The starting material, 10 ml of fresh peripheral blood, provided the PBMCs. The V gene's germline CDR1 is SNHLY and CDR2 FYNNEI. The length of the CDR3 is 14 residues. Between the trimmed V and J ends, which lost 3 bases and 4 bases, there was a span of 10 bases. Amplification of the TCR beta CDR3 regions used RNA transcripts (as template). First-round RT-PCR relied on HTBI primers, and a second-round multiplex PCR came next. TCRdb re-called the multiplex PCR reads with MiXCR, one entry per CDR3 protein. The sample lists 360,000 or so distinct CDR3 sequences; approximately 20% were seen once.

This clonotype was obtained from a young woman with Graves' ophthalmopathy. Sequencing input: peripheral blood. The genes are TRBV2 and TRBJ1-5; D unclear. The CDR3 bases are TGTGCCAGCAGTGAGGTGAGCACGAATCAGCCCCAGCATTTT. It translates to CASSEVSTNQPQHF.